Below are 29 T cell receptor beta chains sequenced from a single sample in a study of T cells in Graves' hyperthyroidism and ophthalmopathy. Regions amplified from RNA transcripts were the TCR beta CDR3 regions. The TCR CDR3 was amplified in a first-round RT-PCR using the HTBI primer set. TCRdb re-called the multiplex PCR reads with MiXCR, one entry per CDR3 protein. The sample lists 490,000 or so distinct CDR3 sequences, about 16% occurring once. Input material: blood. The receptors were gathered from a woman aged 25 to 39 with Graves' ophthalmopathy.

CDR3 DNA sequence: TGTGCCAGCAGCTTAGTAGCGGGAGTAATCTTTGACAATGAGCAGTTCTTC. The encoded protein is CASSLVAGVIFDNEQFF. The gene calls are TRBV7-2 and TRBJ2-1; 9 bases match TRBD2. Per the germline V gene, CDR1 is SGHTA and CDR2 is FQGNSA. The CDR3 has 17 amino acids. The trim removed 1 base at V and 5 bases at J, leaving 9 bases unmatched.

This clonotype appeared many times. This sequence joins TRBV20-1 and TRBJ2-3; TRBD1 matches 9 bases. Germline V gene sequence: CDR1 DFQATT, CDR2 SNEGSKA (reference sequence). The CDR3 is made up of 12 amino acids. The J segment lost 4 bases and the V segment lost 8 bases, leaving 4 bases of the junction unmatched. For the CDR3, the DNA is TGCAGTACTGGACAGGGGTCAGATACGCAGTATTTT. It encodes CSTGQGSDTQYF.

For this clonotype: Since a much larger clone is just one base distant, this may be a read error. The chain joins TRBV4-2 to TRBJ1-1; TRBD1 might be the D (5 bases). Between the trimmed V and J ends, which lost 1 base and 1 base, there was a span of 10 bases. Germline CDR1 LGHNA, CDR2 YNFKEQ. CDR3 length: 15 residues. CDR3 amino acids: CASSQGGAGNTEAFF. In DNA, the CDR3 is TGTGCCAGCAGCCAAGGCGGGGCCGGGAACACTGAAGCTTTCTTT.

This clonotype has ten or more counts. CDR3 DNA sequence: TGTGCCAGCAGTTTATCGATAAACAATGAGCAGTTCTTC. This sequence encodes CASSLSINNEQFF. V gene TRBV27 combines with J gene TRBJ2-1, with D unresolved. Germline V CDR1 and CDR2: MNHEY, SMNVEV (reference sequence). The V end was cut by 0 bases, the J end by 5 bases, with 5 bases between. The CDR3 contains 13 residues.

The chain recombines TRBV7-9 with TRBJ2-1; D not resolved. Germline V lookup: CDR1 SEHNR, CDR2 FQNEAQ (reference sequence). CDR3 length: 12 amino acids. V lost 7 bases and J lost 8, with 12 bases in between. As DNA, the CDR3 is TGTGCCAGCAACTACTTCCGGGATGAGCAGTTCTTC. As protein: CASNYFRDEQFF.

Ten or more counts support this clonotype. CDR3 sequence (DNA): TGTGCCAGCAGTTTAAGGGAGTACGAGCAGTACTTC. Its translation: CASSLREYEQYF. The chain uses TRBV28 and TRBJ2-7; D perhaps matches TRBD2 (5 bases). Trimming pared 2 bases from V and 4 bases from J, leaving 6 bases between. This CDR3 is built from 12 residues. Germline V gene lookup returns CDR1 MDHEN and CDR2 SYDVKM.

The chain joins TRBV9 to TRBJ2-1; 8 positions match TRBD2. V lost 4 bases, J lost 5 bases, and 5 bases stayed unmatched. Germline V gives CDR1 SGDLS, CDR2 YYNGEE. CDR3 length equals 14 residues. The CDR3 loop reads CASSPRTSHNEQFF. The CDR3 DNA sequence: TGTGCCAGCAGCCCCAGGACTAGCCACAATGAGCAGTTCTTC.

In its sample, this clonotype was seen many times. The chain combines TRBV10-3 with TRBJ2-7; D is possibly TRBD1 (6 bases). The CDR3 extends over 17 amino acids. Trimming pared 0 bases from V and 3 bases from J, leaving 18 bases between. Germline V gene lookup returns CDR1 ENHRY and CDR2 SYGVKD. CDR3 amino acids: CAISESDPGHLVYEQYF. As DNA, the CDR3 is TGTGCCATCAGTGAGTCAGACCCGGGACACTTAGTCTACGAGCAGTACTTC.

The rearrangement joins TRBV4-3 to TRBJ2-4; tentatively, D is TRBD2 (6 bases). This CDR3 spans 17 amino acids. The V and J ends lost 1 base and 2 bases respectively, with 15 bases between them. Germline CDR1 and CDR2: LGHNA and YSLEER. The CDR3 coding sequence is TGCGCCAGCAGCCAAGTGGGAACCGGGGGAACCAAAAACATTCAGTACTTC. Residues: CASSQVGTGGTKNIQYF.

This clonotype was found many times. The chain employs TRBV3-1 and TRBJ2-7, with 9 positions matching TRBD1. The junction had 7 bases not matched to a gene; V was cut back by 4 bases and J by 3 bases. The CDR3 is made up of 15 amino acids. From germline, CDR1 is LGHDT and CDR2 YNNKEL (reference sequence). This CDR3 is CASSRWGQGLYEQYF. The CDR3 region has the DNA TGTGCCAGCAGCCGGTGGGGACAGGGACTCTACGAGCAGTACTTC.

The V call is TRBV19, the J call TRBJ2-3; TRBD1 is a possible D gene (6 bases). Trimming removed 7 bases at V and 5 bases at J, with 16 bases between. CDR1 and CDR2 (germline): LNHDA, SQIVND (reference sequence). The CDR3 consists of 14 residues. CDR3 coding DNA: TGTGCCAGTAACGGGGAAGCAGGGGTAGATACGCAGTATTTT. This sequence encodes CASNGEAGVDTQYF.

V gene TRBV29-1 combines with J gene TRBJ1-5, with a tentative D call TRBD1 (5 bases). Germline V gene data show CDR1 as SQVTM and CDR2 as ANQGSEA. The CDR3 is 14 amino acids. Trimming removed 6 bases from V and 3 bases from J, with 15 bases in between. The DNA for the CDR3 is TGCAGCGTCCGGGACGGGACCGACAATCAGCCCCAGCATTTT. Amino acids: CSVRDGTDNQPQHF.

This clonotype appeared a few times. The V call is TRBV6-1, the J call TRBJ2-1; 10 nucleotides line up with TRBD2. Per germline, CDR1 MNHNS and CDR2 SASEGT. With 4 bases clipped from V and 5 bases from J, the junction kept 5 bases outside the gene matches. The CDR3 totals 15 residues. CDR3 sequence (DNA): TGTGCCAGCAGTGCCTCTAGCGGGAGCGACAATGAGCAGTTCTTC. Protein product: CASSASSGSDNEQFF.

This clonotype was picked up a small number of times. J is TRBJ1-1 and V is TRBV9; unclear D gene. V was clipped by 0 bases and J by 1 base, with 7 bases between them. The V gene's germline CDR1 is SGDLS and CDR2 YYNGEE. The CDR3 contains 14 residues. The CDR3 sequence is CASSVDPQNTEAFF. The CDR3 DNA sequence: TGTGCCAGCAGCGTAGACCCCCAGAACACTGAAGCTTTCTTT.

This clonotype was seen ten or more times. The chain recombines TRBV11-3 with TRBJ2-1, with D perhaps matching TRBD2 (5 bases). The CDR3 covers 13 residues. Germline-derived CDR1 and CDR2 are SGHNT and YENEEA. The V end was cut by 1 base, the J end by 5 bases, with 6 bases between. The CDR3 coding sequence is TGTGCCAGCAGCTTAGGAGCGGACAATGAGCAGTTCTTC. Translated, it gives CASSLGADNEQFF.

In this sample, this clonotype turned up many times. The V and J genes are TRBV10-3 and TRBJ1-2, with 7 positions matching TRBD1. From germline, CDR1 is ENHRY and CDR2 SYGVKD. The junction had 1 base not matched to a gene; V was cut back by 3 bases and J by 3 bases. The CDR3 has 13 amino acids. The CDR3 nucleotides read TGTGCCATCAGTGAAGGGACAGACTATGGCTACACCTTC. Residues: CAISEGTDYGYTF.

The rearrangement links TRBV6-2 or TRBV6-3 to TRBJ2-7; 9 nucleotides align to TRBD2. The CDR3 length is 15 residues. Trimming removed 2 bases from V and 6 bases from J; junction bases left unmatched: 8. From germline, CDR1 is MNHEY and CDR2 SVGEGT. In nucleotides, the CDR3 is TGTGCCAGCAGTTACGGGGCGGGAGGGACCACCGAGCAGTACTTC. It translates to CASSYGAGGTTEQYF.

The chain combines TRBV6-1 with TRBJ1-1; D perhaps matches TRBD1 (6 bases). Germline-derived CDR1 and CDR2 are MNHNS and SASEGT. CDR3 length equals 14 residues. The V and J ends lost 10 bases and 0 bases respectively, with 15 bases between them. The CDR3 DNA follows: TGTGCCACCAGAATGGGACAAATGAACACTGAAGCTTTCTTT. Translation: CATRMGQMNTEAFF.

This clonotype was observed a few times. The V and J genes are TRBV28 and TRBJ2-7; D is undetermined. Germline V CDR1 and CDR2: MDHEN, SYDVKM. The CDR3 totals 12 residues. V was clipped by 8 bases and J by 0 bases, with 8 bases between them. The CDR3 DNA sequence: TGTGCCAGCGGTAGGCGCTCCTACGAGCAGTACTTC. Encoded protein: CASGRRSYEQYF.

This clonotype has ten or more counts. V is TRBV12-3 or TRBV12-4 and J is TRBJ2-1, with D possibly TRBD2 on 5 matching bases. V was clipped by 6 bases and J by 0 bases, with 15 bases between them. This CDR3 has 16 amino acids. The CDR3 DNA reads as TGTGCCAGCAGCCCTAGGGCCACTAGCTCCTACAATGAGCAGTTCTTC. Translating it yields CASSPRATSSYNEQFF.

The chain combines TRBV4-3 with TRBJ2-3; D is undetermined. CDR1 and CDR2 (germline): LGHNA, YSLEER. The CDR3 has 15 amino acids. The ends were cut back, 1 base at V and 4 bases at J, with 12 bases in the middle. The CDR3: CASSQVLLSSDTQYF. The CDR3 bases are TGCGCCAGCAGCCAAGTCCTACTTTCTTCAGATACGCAGTATTTT.

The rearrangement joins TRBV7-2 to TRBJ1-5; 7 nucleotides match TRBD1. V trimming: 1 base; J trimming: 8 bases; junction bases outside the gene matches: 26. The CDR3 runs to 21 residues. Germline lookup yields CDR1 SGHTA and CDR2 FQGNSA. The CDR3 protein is CASSLGSIVLDGDSSSEPQHF. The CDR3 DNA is TGTGCCAGCAGCTTAGGGTCTATAGTTTTAGATGGGGACAGCAGTTCCGAGCCCCAGCATTTT.

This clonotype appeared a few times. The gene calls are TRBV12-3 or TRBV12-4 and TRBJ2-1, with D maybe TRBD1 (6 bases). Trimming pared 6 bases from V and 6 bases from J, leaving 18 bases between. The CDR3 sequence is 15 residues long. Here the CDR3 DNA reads TGTGCCAGCAGCGCCACCGGGACACTTTCCAATGAGCAGTTCTTC. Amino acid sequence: CASSATGTLSNEQFF.

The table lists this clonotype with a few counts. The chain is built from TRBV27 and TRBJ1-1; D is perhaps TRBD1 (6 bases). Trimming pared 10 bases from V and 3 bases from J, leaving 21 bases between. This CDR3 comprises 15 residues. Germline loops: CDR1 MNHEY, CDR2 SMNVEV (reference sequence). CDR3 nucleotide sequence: TGTGCCACCCAGCTTTGGGGGCGCCCGGACACTGAAGCTTTCTTT. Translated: CATQLWGRPDTEAFF.

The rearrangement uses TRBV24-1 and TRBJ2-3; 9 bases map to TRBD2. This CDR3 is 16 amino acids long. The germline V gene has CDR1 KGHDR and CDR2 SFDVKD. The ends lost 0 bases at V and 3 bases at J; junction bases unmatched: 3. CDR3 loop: CATSDLTAGGTDTQYF. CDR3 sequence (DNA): TGTGCCACCAGTGATTTGACAGCGGGAGGAACAGATACGCAGTATTTT.

The DNA for the CDR3 is TGTGCCAGCAGCTCCCCCCAGCTCTTAGGGGATACGCAGTATTTT. Amino acid sequence: CASSSPQLLGDTQYF. J is TRBJ2-3 and V is TRBV7-3; D call uncertain. V was shortened by 4 bases and J by 6 bases, with 17 bases between the two germline ends. This CDR3 has 15 residues. Per germline, CDR1 SGHTA and CDR2 FQGTGA.

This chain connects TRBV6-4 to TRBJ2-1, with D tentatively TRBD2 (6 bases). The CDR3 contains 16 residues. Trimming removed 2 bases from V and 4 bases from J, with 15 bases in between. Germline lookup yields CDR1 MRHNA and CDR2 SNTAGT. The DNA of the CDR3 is TGTGCCAGCAGTGACGGAGGGATGGGAGATTACAATGAGCAGTTCTTC. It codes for CASSDGGMGDYNEQFF.

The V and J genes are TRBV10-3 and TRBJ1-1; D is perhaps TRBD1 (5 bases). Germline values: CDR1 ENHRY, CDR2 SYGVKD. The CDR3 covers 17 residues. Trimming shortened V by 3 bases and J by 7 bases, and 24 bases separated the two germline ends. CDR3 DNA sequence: TGTGCCATCAGTGACGATTTGTACCAGGGAGCAACAAGTGAAGCTTTCTTT. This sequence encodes CAISDDLYQGATSEAFF.

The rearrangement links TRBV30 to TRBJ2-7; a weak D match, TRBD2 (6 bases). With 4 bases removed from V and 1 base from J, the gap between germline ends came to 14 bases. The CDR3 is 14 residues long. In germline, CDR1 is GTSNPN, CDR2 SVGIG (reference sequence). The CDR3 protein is CAWTRPGRSYEQYF. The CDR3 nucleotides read TGTGCCTGGACCCGGCCAGGGAGGTCCTACGAGCAGTACTTC.